Listed below are T cell receptor beta chains from one sample, sequenced in a study of shared clonotypes between healthy human individuals. The assay was immunoSEQ multiplex PCR, and TCRdb's table has in-frame clones only and misses some. The repertoire holds around 2.1 million clones, with about 92% as singletons. The sample consisted of naive CD8+ T cells from PBMCs. Receptor source: a man between 18 and 29 years old in good health. Some clones in this sample may be carry-over from other donors' samples. Both conserved end residues are part of each CDR3. D genes are given only for firm matches.

TRBJ2-1 | TRBD2 | TRBV4-1 | CASSQAGGREYEQFF | TGCGCCAGCAGCCAAGCGGGCGGGAGGGAGTATGAGCAGTTCTTC
TRBJ2-2 | TRBD2 | TRBV10-3 | CAISESPGLAGAGELFF | TGTGCCATCAGTGAGTCGCCGGGACTAGCGGGGGCCGGGGAGCTGTTTTTT
TRBJ2-6 | NA | TRBV7-9 | CASSSRSEGSGANVLTF | TGTGCCAGCAGCTCCCGATCGGAGGGCTCTGGGGCCAACGTCCTGACTTTC
TRBJ1-5 | NA | TRBV7-9 | CASSLVGYSNQPQHF | TGTGCCAGCAGCTTAGTCGGGTATAGCAATCAGCCCCAGCATTTT
TRBJ2-3 | NA | TRBV9 | CASSALGQKDGTRAGTQYF | TGTGCCAGCAGCGCCTTGGGACAGAAGGACGGGACTCGAGCTGGTACGCAGTATTTT
TRBJ2-1 | TRBD1 | TRBV4-1 | CASSQGQGSYNEQFF | TGCGCCAGCAGCCAGGGACAGGGATCCTACAATGAGCAGTTCTTC
TRBJ2-5 | TRBD2 | TRBV19 | CASSIWSAGVSETQYF | TGTGCCAGTAGTATATGGTCGGCGGGAGTATCAGAGACCCAGTACTTC
TRBJ2-2 | NA | TRBV5-1 | CASSLEPGGAGELFF | TGCGCCAGCAGCTTGGAGCCAGGCGGGGCCGGGGAGCTGTTTTTT
TRBJ2-3 | NA | TRBV27 | CASSLPGTGRDTQYF | TGTGCCAGCAGTTTACCGGGGACCGGACGCGATACGCAGTATTTT
TRBJ1-1 | NA | TRBV11-2 | CASSAADGNTEAFF | TGTGCCAGCAGCGCTGCGGACGGGAACACTGAAGCTTTCTTT
TRBJ2-7 | TRBD2 | TRBV5-1 | CASSWTSGPAHEQYF | TGCGCCAGCAGCTGGACTAGCGGGCCGGCTCATGAGCAGTACTTC
TRBJ2-1 | NA | TRBV2 | CASSEALRYEGIFDNEQFF | TGTGCCAGCAGTGAAGCGCTTCGGTATGAGGGGATCTTCGACAATGAGCAGTTCTTC
TRBJ2-1 | TRBD2 | TRBV2 | CASHPDGLAGSYNEQFF | TGTGCCAGCCACCCCGACGGACTAGCGGGTTCTTACAATGAGCAGTTCTTC
TRBJ2-7 | NA | TRBV7-8 | CASSLEPTGSGYEQYF | TGTGCCAGCAGCTTAGAGCCAACAGGTTCTGGGTACGAGCAGTACTTC
TRBJ2-5 | NA | TRBV28 | CASSLAPLGVEETQYF | TGTGCCAGCAGTTTAGCCCCCTTGGGGGTAGAGGAGACCCAGTACTTC
TRBJ1-5 | NA | TRBV7-2 | CASSLVGSNQPQHF | TGTGCCAGCAGCTTAGTGGGGAGCAATCAGCCCCAGCATTTT